This TCR beta chain came from a study of shared clonotypes between healthy human individuals (TCRdb year 2020). About the study as a whole: The cohort included a few men and two women between 18 and 49 years of age. To estimate repertoire size and how much clonotypes are shared between individuals, the study performed deep sequencing of blood TCR repertoires from 4 to 6 healthy adults. Libraries were prepared and TCR repertoires were sequenced by different laboratories using diverse techniques, in order to increase sequencing depth and limit assay-specific biases. Each donor's leukapheresis produced roughly between about 0.9 and 9.5 billion PBMCs.

For this clone: What this receptor recognizes is not known. Nothing much larger sits one base from this clone, and base qualities are not available.

The donors were healthy, HIV-negative adults who had no recently reported acute infections or vaccinations. Only Caucasian adults living in Nashville, Tennessee, USA were represented among the donors. For unsorted samples, 100 million or so PBMCs were counted, and genomic DNA was extracted using the QIAamp DNA Blood Mini kit. After blood collection by leukapheresis, PBMCs were isolated using Ficoll-Histopaque density gradient centrifugation and then cryopreserved in the vapor phase of liquid nitrogen. Using the deep immunoSEQ assay, TCR CDR3 regions were amplified from genomic DNA by multiplex PCR. Extracted genomic DNA from each cell subset was spread evenly across all wells of several immunoSEQ 96-well plates, with each plate serving as a replicate. Each replicate PCR for unsorted PBMC received 300 to 350 ng genomic DNA, equal to tens of thousands of T cell genomes. Genomic DNA from unsorted PBMC was sequenced over ten immunoSEQ deep assay plates. The purified libraries were quantified using a Qubit 3.0 fluorometer, sized with a Bioanalyzer 2100, and then quantified again using the KAPA Library Quantification kit. Every immunoSEQ 96-well plate was sequenced on a dedicated single-read 150-cycle Illumina NextSeq 550 flow cell. The source study handled its data this way. Because the immunoSEQ output held only junctional sequences and lacked quality scores, the filtering could not match the filtering applied to full-length reads. To assign V/J genes and CDR3, sequences were annotated against IMGT germline references using PyIR, a Python wrapper for IgBLAST v1.9. Reads were filtered out if the reads had weak V/J assignments (E-value above 1e-6), no CDR3, stop codons, out-of-frame junctions, or ambiguous translated residues. V3J clonotypes were defined as sequences sharing the same inferred V gene, J gene, and CDR3 amino acid sequence. The percentage overlap between two repertoires was calculated by dividing the number of shared unique clonotypes by the size of the smaller repertoire. Repertoire richness was assessed with RTK rarefaction, the Chao1 estimator, and Recon v2.1 estimates of unobserved clonotypes. TCRdb took this table from immuneACCESS and kept in-frame rearrangements with V and J called. Such tables lack part of the clones; where checked against another copy, unresolved V genes explain under half of the gap, and the rest is unexplained. That table gives V, J and clone size, and the DNA gave D and trimming. The table for this sample lists about 450,000 clones; 79% of them were counted only once. The ten largest clones take up over 10% of the sample.

The study at large found these results: Sampling was restricted to blood, and TCR repertoires in tissue are likely to differ from TCR repertoires in blood. Because the study included a small number of donors, the genetic and exposure-history diversity represented was limited. Pairwise subsampling indicated that sequencing depth was expected to affect the degree of clonotype sharing among donors.

From its cysteine to its phenylalanine, the CDR3 spans 15 amino acids. Just CDR3 DNA is preserved here, 45 bases in frame from base 1. Trimming accounts for 2 bases at V and 2 bases at J, while the number of junction bases matched to no gene is 5. Via the germline V gene, CDR1 is SGHVS and CDR2 FQNEAQ. The chain is assembled from TRBV7-8 and TRBJ2-5; the junction holds 7 bases that match TRBD1. What was sequenced was PBMCs. The clonotype originates from a woman in her 40s in good health. Some clones in this sample may be carry-over from other donors' samples. The nucleotide sequence is given as TGTGCCAGCAGCTTAAGGGGACAGCTTCAAGAGACCCAGTACTTC. It translates to CASSLRGQLQETQYF.